One sample yielded the 30 T cell receptor beta chains listed below, sequenced in a study of T and B cells in COVID-19 patients. Multiplex PCR with BIOMED2 TRB-A/B primer pools amplified TRB rearrangements. MiXCR was run by TCRdb on the multiplex PCR reads, yielding one entry per CDR3 protein. Altogether about 11,000 distinct CDR3 sequences are present, approximately 31% being singletons, with the ten largest covering roughly 19%. Each TRB amplification used about 220-500 ng of genomic DNA from blood. Input material: blood. These receptors were collected from a human donor with active COVID-19.

V is TRBV20-1 and J is TRBJ1-1, with TRBD1 as a possible D gene (6 bases). CDR1 DFQATT and CDR2 SNEGSKA come from the germline V gene (reference sequence). This CDR3 is 15 amino acids long. CDR3 in DNA: TGCAGCACATCAGACAGGTCCAACGGGAACACTGAAGCTTTCTTT. As protein: CSTSDRSNGNTEAFF.

This clonotype was seen more than once but under ten times. This chain links TRBV5-4 with TRBJ2-7; D possibly corresponds to TRBD1 (5 bases). Germline loops: CDR1 SGHNT, CDR2 YYREEE (reference sequence). The CDR3 has 12 residues. With 2 bases removed from V and 3 bases from J, the gap between germline ends came to 6 bases. Here the CDR3 reads CASSLRGYEQYF. As DNA, the CDR3 is TGTGCCAGCAGCTTAAGGGGCTACGAGCAGTACTTC.

This chain links TRBV12-3 or TRBV12-4 with TRBJ1-4; 7 nucleotides agree with TRBD1. This CDR3 contains 14 residues. The V gene end was trimmed by 6 bases and the J gene end by 4 bases; junction bases not matched to a gene: 5. CDR3 coding DNA: TGTGCCAGCAGCATACAGGGGCTTAATGAAAAACTGTTTTTT. It is translated as CASSIQGLNEKLFF.

This clonotype is labeled as medium-sized (0.01 to 0.1%). The genes are TRBV29-1 and TRBJ2-5; 7 bases line up with TRBD2. The CDR3 contains 12 residues. Germline values: CDR1 SQVTM, CDR2 ANQGSEA. J lost 2 bases, V lost 4 bases, and 1 base had no gene match. This CDR3 is CSVASGQETQYF. CDR3 bases: TGCAGCGTTGCTAGCGGACAAGAGACCCAGTACTTC.

In its sample, this clonotype ranks as medium-sized. The gene calls are TRBV27 and TRBJ2-3; a possible D gene is TRBD2 (5 bases). This CDR3 has 12 amino acids. Germline assignment: CDR1 MNHEY and CDR2 SMNVEV (reference sequence). V was trimmed by 3 bases and J by 5 bases, leaving 6 bases between them. The CDR3 region is CASSFRGDTQYF. As DNA, the CDR3 is TGTGCCAGCAGTTTTCGGGGAGATACGCAGTATTTT.

By share, this clonotype counts as medium-sized. J is TRBJ2-7 and V is TRBV12-3 or TRBV12-4, with TRBD1 identical over 7 bases. Trimming cost V 8 bases and J 0 bases; bases outside gene matches: 7. This CDR3 has 14 residues. CDR3 residues: CASRRGSSSYEQYF. The CDR3 nucleotides read TGTGCCAGCCGCAGGGGGTCGAGCTCCTACGAGCAGTACTTC.

The V and J genes are TRBV4-2 and TRBJ2-7; TRBD2 aligns across 15 bases. CDR3 length: 18 residues. V lost 3 bases and J lost 3; bases outside the gene matches: 9. Germline CDR1 LGHNA, CDR2 YNFKEQ. CDR3 residues: CASSQIGTSGGTDYEQYF. The CDR3 nucleotides read TGTGCCAGCAGCCAGATAGGGACTAGCGGGGGGACAGACTACGAGCAGTACTTC.

The chain uses TRBV7-2 and TRBJ2-3, with TRBD2 matching over 10 bases. V lost 1 base to trimming and J lost 13 bases; unmatched junction nucleotides: 2. The CDR3 is 12 amino acids. Germline CDR1 and CDR2: SGHTA and FQGNSA. The CDR3 bases are TGTGCCAGCAGCTTAGGGCTAGCGGGGGAGTATTTT. Translation: CASSLGLAGEYF.

CDR3 sequence: CASSLGAGSGNTIYF. As DNA, the CDR3 is TGTGCCAGCAGCCTGGGAGCGGGCTCGGGAAACACCATATATTTT. This chain connects TRBV7-6 to TRBJ1-3; D call uncertain. V was pared by 5 bases and J by 4 bases, with 15 bases between. The germline CDR1 and CDR2 sequences are SGHVS and FNYEAQ. The CDR3 loop spans 15 amino acids.

The chain combines TRBV6-1 with TRBJ2-1, with TRBD1 identical over 8 bases. Germline loops: CDR1 MNHNS, CDR2 SASEGT. The junction had 12 bases not matched to a gene; V was cut back by 5 bases and J by 9 bases. This CDR3 is built from 15 residues. The CDR3 is CASSLTGVLASEQFF. CDR3 DNA sequence: TGTGCCAGCAGTCTGACAGGGGTCTTAGCTAGTGAGCAGTTCTTC.

This clonotype is judged medium-sized (0.01 to 0.1%). The chain couples TRBV11-1 to TRBJ2-7, with D unresolved. From germline, CDR1 is SGHAT and CDR2 FQDESV (reference sequence). Trimming removed 4 bases at V and 5 bases at J, with 9 bases between. This CDR3 contains 12 residues. This CDR3 is CASSSGGNEQYF. The DNA for the CDR3 is TGTGCCAGCAGCTCCGGTGGAAACGAGCAGTACTTC.

The V call is TRBV20-1, the J call TRBJ2-2, with 9 bases matching TRBD2. This CDR3 is 17 amino acids long. Per the germline V gene, CDR1 is DFQATT and CDR2 is SNEGSKA (reference sequence). Unmatched junction bases numbered 15, after V lost 0 bases and J lost 10 bases. DNA for the CDR3: TGCAGTGCTAGAGATCATGGCGGGGGGGCCTTCCCTGCGGAGCTGTTTTTT. Its protein product is CSARDHGGGAFPAELFF.

This clonotype was observed a few times. This rearrangement joins TRBV5-6 to TRBJ1-5; D is possibly TRBD1 (6 bases). The CDR3 length is 17 residues. The V gene lost 4 bases and the J gene lost 5 bases, with 22 bases spanning the gap. Germline-derived CDR1 and CDR2 are SGHDT and YYEEEE. The CDR3 region has the DNA TGTGCCAGCAGCCTGGCCAGGAGGGGGACTGGGGATCAGCCCCAGCATTTT. As protein: CASSLARRGTGDQPQHF.

The V gene is TRBV7-2, the J gene TRBJ2-7; weak D call: TRBD2 (6 bases). CDR1 and CDR2 from the germline V gene are SGHTA and FQGNSA. Trimming left V 2 bases short and J 0 bases short, with 8 bases between. CDR3 length: 14 amino acids. The CDR3: CASSLNGGSYEQYF. DNA for the CDR3: TGTGCCAGCAGCTTAAACGGGGGCTCCTACGAGCAGTACTTC.

V gene TRBV6-5 combines with J gene TRBJ2-5; weak D call: TRBD1 (6 bases). Germline loops: CDR1 MNHEY, CDR2 SVGAGI. The ends were cut back, 4 bases at V and 6 bases at J, with 15 bases in the middle. The CDR3 runs 14 residues. The CDR3 reads CASSLQQGIQTQYF. Written as DNA, the CDR3 is TGTGCCAGCAGTTTACAACAGGGTATACAGACCCAGTACTTC.

This chain uses TRBV27 with TRBJ2-1; 9 nucleotides match TRBD1. V lost 4 bases to trimming and J lost 6 bases; unmatched junction nucleotides: 7. This CDR3 contains 15 residues. Germline values: CDR1 MNHEY, CDR2 SMNVEV (reference sequence). CDR3 loop: CASSSTGTGINEQFF. CDR3 sequence (DNA): TGTGCCAGCAGTTCCACCGGGACAGGGATCAATGAGCAGTTCTTC.

The chain couples TRBV6-1 to TRBJ1-1, with D possibly being TRBD1 (6 bases). The CDR3 spans 15 residues. V shed 3 bases and J shed 3 bases, with 14 bases lying between them. Germline V lookup: CDR1 MNHNS, CDR2 SASEGT. CDR3 protein: CASSDWGRTDTEAFF. The CDR3 nucleotides read TGTGCCAGCAGTGATTGGGGGCGGACGGACACTGAAGCTTTCTTT.

V is TRBV20-1 and J is TRBJ1-2; no clear D. The CDR3 is 14 residues long. Per the germline V gene, CDR1 is DFQATT and CDR2 is SNEGSKA (reference sequence). CDR3 sequence: CRASGTTWGYGYTF. Written as DNA, the CDR3 is TGCAGGGCCTCGGGAACCACTTGGGGATATGGCTACACCTTC.

The chain is built from TRBV12-3 or TRBV12-4 and TRBJ2-3, with 14 bases matching TRBD2. The CDR3 runs to 19 residues. Trimming cost V 3 bases and J 3 bases; bases outside gene matches: 11. Here the CDR3 DNA reads TGTGCCAGCAGTTTTCTACGGACTAGCGGGGGGATTGGGACAGATACGCAGTATTTT. Translated: CASSFLRTSGGIGTDTQYF.

V usage is TRBV19 and J usage is TRBJ1-1; D gene uncertain. Per the germline V gene, CDR1 is LNHDA and CDR2 is SQIVND (reference sequence). The CDR3 has 10 amino acids. Trimming stripped 9 bases from V and 6 bases from J, with 8 bases between. The CDR3 DNA follows: TGTGCCAGGAATCGGGCTGAAGCTTTCTTT. Protein sequence: CARNRAEAFF.

This clonotype was observed a handful of times. The V gene is TRBV18, the J gene TRBJ2-5; D is perhaps TRBD1 (6 bases). V was cut by 2 bases and J by 5 bases, with 15 bases left in between. In germline, CDR1 is KGHSH, CDR2 LQKENI. The CDR3 extends over 15 amino acids. The CDR3 region is CASSPYQGGQETQYF. As DNA, the CDR3 is TGTGCCAGCTCACCATATCAGGGTGGACAGGAGACCCAGTACTTC.

This clonotype is judged medium-sized (0.01 to 0.1%). This chain links TRBV18 with TRBJ2-1, with no clear D. Per the germline V gene, CDR1 is KGHSH and CDR2 is LQKENI. This CDR3 is 13 amino acids long. V lost 2 bases, J lost 4 bases, and 6 bases lay in between. CDR3 in DNA: TGTGCCAGCTCACCAATGGGATACAATGAGCAGTTCTTC. This sequence encodes CASSPMGYNEQFF. Using reference TRBV18 and TRBJ2-1 for the parts outside the CDR3, the full variable domain is NAGVMQNPRHLVRRRGQEARLRCSPMKGHSHVYWYRQLPEEGLKFMVYLQKENIIDESGMPKERFSAEFPKEGPSILRIQQVVRGDSAAYFCASSPMGYNEQFFGPGTRLTVL.

V is TRBV24-1 and J is TRBJ2-3; D possibly uses TRBD1 or TRBD2 (5 bases each). This CDR3 has 15 amino acids. Germline V lookup: CDR1 KGHDR, CDR2 SFDVKD. V lost 6 bases and J lost 0, with 12 bases in between. For the CDR3, the DNA is TGTGCCACCAGTCCTATGAGGGACAGCACAGATACGCAGTATTTT. This sequence encodes CATSPMRDSTDTQYF.

This clonotype qualifies as medium-sized. The rearrangement uses TRBV30 and TRBJ2-5; no firm D call. This CDR3 is built from 11 residues. Germline V gives CDR1 GTSNPN, CDR2 SVGIG (reference sequence). The ends were cut back, 4 bases at V and 4 bases at J, with 7 bases in the middle. CDR3 sequence reads: CAWTRVETQYF. The CDR3 bases are TGTGCCTGGACCCGGGTAGAGACCCAGTACTTC.

V usage is TRBV6-5 and J usage is TRBJ1-3; D is undetermined. The CDR3 covers 15 residues. V was cut by 7 bases and J by 0 bases, with 13 bases left in between. Germline V CDR1 and CDR2: MNHEY, SVGAGI. CDR3 sequence reads: CASTPPGNSGNTIYF. In DNA, the CDR3 is TGTGCCAGCACCCCGCCGGGAAACTCTGGAAACACCATATATTTT.

Relative to its sample, this clonotype is medium-sized (0.01 to 0.1%). J is TRBJ2-7 and V is TRBV5-4; 7 nucleotides align to TRBD1. V dropped 4 bases and J dropped 6; count of bases not matched to a gene: 10. In germline, CDR1 is SGHNT, CDR2 YYREEE (reference sequence). This CDR3 comprises 14 residues. The CDR3 is CASSQQGRHLEQYF. The CDR3 DNA reads as TGTGCCAGCAGCCAACAGGGGCGTCATCTCGAGCAGTACTTC.

The chain links TRBV7-2 to TRBJ1-3, with D possibly being TRBD1 (5 bases). The CDR3 runs 17 residues. With 2 bases removed from V and 3 bases from J, the gap between germline ends came to 17 bases. CDR1 and CDR2 from the germline V gene are SGHTA and FQGNSA. The chain's CDR3 is CASSLYAGGVGGNTIYF. The CDR3 DNA reads TGTGCCAGCAGCTTATATGCAGGAGGGGTGGGTGGAAACACCATATATTTT.

The chain employs TRBV20-1 and TRBJ1-6; D is perhaps TRBD1 (6 bases). V lost 0 bases to trimming and J lost 1 base, with 10 bases between them. The length of the CDR3 is 16 residues. CDR1 is DFQATT and CDR2 is SNEGSKA in the germline V gene (reference sequence). The CDR3 region has the DNA TGCAGTGCTAGAGATCAGGGGAGATCCTATAATTCACCCCTCCACTTT. It translates to CSARDQGRSYNSPLHF.

This clonotype was seen a few times. The chain couples TRBV18 to TRBJ1-1, with D possibly matching TRBD1 (5 bases). V dropped 0 bases and J dropped 2 bases, with 10 bases sitting between them. The CDR3 covers 15 residues. The germline gives CDR1 KGHSH, CDR2 LQKENI. CDR3 region: CASSPPNRPNTEAFF. In DNA form, the CDR3 reads TGTGCCAGCTCACCACCGAACAGGCCTAACACTGAAGCTTTCTTT. The full variable domain, completed using reference TRBV18 and TRBJ1-1, is NAGVMQNPRHLVRRRGQEARLRCSPMKGHSHVYWYRQLPEEGLKFMVYLQKENIIDESGMPKERFSAEFPKEGPSILRIQQVVRGDSAAYFCASSPPNRPNTEAFFGQGTRLTVV.

This clonotype was seen only a few times. The chain employs TRBV18 and TRBJ1-1; D remains ambiguous. Germline V gene data show CDR1 as KGHSH and CDR2 as LQKENI. The CDR3 spans 14 residues. The germline V and J ends were trimmed by 4 bases and 0 bases, with 9 bases remaining between them. CDR3 region: CASSRIVMNTEAFF. The CDR3 bases are TGTGCCAGCTCACGGATAGTTATGAACACTGAAGCTTTCTTT.